This T cell receptor beta chain was sequenced during a study of T cell responses to AZD1222 COVID-19 vaccine. The overall study: Both about-4-week and about-12-week second-dose recipients were combined. Study-level points and caveats: Baseline serostatus was positive in only a handful of AZD1222 recipients.

This CDR3 comprises 15 residues. Per germline, CDR1 SGHTS and CDR2 YDEGEE. V lost 1 base to trimming and J lost 4 bases; unmatched junction nucleotides: 3. On this clone itself: What it recognizes is unknown.

Method: immunoSEQ multiplex PCR; TCRdb's copy keeps in-frame clones and lacks some. The sample includes 90,000 to 120,000 clones, approximately 88% of them seen just once. V and J are TRBV5-8 and TRBJ1-5; 9 positions agree with TRBD1. This specimen was peripheral blood, taken on day 0 of AZD1222 vaccination. The clonotype originates from an adult in good health. The CDR3, as DNA: TGTGCCAGCAGCTTGTACGGACAGGGGAATCAGCCCCAGCATTTT. Its translation is CASSLYGQGNQPQHF.